This entry lists 32 T cell receptor beta chains sequenced from one sample in a study of T cell responses to AZD1222 COVID-19 vaccine (dated by TCRdb to the early 2020s). The library was obtained by the immunoSEQ multiplex PCR assay. Sourced from immuneACCESS, this table was stored by TCRdb with only in-frame sequences that have V and J called. A share of the clones is absent; for the studies checked, an unresolved V gene accounts for under half, and the remainder has no known explanation. Recorded for this sample are approximately 120,000 clones; 70% to 90% of them occurred a single time. The leading ten clones occupy around 4% of the sample. The time point label for this specimen denotes: baseline before first vaccination. The material was peripheral blood, obtained on day 0 of AZD1222 vaccination. The receptors originated from an adult in good health.

The rearrangement joins TRBV24-1 to TRBJ1-3; D is perhaps TRBD1 (5 bases). Germline V lookup: CDR1 KGHDR, CDR2 SFDVKD. The germline V and J ends were trimmed by 3 bases and 0 bases, with 11 bases remaining between them. The CDR3 covers 16 residues. The CDR3 DNA sequence: TGTGCCACCAGTGATCCGGGACCCAGCTCTGGAAACACCATATATTTT. Its translation: CATSDPGPSSGNTIYF.

In DNA form, the CDR3 reads TGTGCCAGCAGTCAGGACAGGTCCTCAGGCTACACCTTC. Amino acid sequence: CASSQDRSSGYTF. The chain carries TRBV12-3 or TRBV12-4 and TRBJ1-2; TRBD1 aligns across 7 bases. CDR3 size: 13 residues. V trimming: 5 bases; J trimming: 8 bases; junction bases outside the gene matches: 8.

The J gene is TRBJ2-1, the V gene TRBV7-2; weak D call: TRBD2 (6 bases). The ends were cut back, 1 base at V and 8 bases at J, with 9 bases in the middle. In germline, CDR1 is SGHTA, CDR2 FQGNSA. The CDR3 loop spans 13 amino acids. Here the CDR3 reads CASSLEWEDEQFF. The CDR3 DNA sequence: TGTGCCAGCAGCTTAGAGTGGGAGGATGAGCAGTTCTTC.

The gene calls are TRBV3-1 (or the pseudogene TRBV3-2) and TRBJ2-1, with TRBD1 matching over 8 bases. The CDR3 covers 15 residues. Trimming cost V 1 base and J 8 bases; bases outside gene matches: 7. Germline CDR1 LGHDT, CDR2 YNNKEL (reference sequence). CDR3 coding DNA: TGTGCCAGCAGCCAAGCATGGGACAGGAACGATGAGCAGTTCTTC. Protein product: CASSQAWDRNDEQFF.

J is TRBJ2-7 and V is TRBV21-1; the table calls TRBD1, which could not be checked here. TRBV21-1 is a pseudogene. This CDR3 is 12 amino acids long. CDR3 sequence reads: CASSKGQGEQYF. CDR3 sequence (DNA): TGTGCCAGCAGCAAAGGACAAGGCGAGCAGTACTTC.

The genes are TRBV6-5 and TRBJ2-3, with TRBD2 identical over 7 bases. V shed 6 bases and J 0 bases; nucleotides not matched to a gene: 3. The germline gives CDR1 MNHEY, CDR2 SVGAGI. The CDR3 consists of 14 residues. The CDR3 region is CASSLAASTDTQYF. In DNA form, the CDR3 reads TGTGCCAGCAGCCTAGCGGCTAGCACAGATACGCAGTATTTT.

The J gene is TRBJ1-4, the V gene TRBV4-3; D is uncertain. CDR3 length: 16 residues. CDR1 is LGHNA, CDR2 YSLEER, per germline. V gave up 0 bases and J gave up 0 bases, with 8 bases separating them. CDR3 amino acids: CASSQDYYSTNEKLFF. CDR3 DNA: TGCGCCAGCAGCCAAGACTACTATTCAACTAATGAAAAACTGTTTTTT.

The V and J genes are TRBV3-1 (or the pseudogene TRBV3-2) and TRBJ2-1; the D is unclear. This CDR3 has 14 amino acids. Germline values: CDR1 LGHDT, CDR2 YNNKEL (reference sequence). The V end lost 5 bases, the J end lost 1 base, and 9 bases lay between the germline ends. In DNA form, the CDR3 reads TGTGCCAGCAGCGAACAGCTGTCCTACAATGAGCAGTTCTTC. It encodes CASSEQLSYNEQFF.

The rearrangement joins TRBV2 to TRBJ2-7, with 9 nucleotides matching TRBD1. V trimming: 6 bases; J trimming: 5 bases; junction bases outside the gene matches: 2. CDR1 and CDR2 from the germline V gene are SNHLY and FYNNEI. The CDR3 consists of 12 residues. The chain's CDR3 is CASRDRGHEQYF. The CDR3 region has the DNA TGTGCCAGCAGGGACAGGGGCCACGAGCAGTACTTC.

This clone has just one count. The chain joins TRBV28 to TRBJ1-3; the D gene is possibly TRBD1 (6 bases). Looked up from germline, CDR1 is MDHEN and CDR2 is SYDVKM. Trimming shortened V by 8 bases and J by 3 bases, and 14 bases separated the two germline ends. The CDR3 is made up of 14 amino acids. The CDR3, as DNA: TGTGCCAGCGAGGGGGGGGCGTTTGGAAACACCATATATTTT. Protein sequence: CASEGGAFGNTIYF.

This chain connects TRBV4-2 to TRBJ2-7; D gene uncertain. The CDR3 loop spans 16 amino acids. V was trimmed by 1 base and J by 6 bases, leaving 19 bases between them. Germline lookup yields CDR1 LGHNA and CDR2 YNFKEQ. In DNA form, the CDR3 reads TGTGCCAGCAGCCAAGCCGGGTCCGCCGGCAAGGGCGAGCAGTACTTC. Protein product: CASSQAGSAGKGEQYF.

In its sample, this clone was seen a few times. The CDR3 reads CASSQDFGSSNQPQHF. The DNA for the CDR3 is TGCGCCAGCAGCCAAGATTTCGGGAGCTCCAATCAGCCCCAGCATTTT. The V call is TRBV4-1, the J call TRBJ1-5; D remains ambiguous. The ends were cut back, 0 bases at V and 3 bases at J, with 12 bases in the middle. This CDR3 is 16 amino acids long. Germline assignment: CDR1 MGHRA and CDR2 YSYEKL.

This chain links TRBV30 with TRBJ1-1; D call uncertain. Trimming stripped 2 bases from V and 2 bases from J, with 12 bases between. The CDR3 sequence is 14 residues long. CDR1 and CDR2 from the germline V gene are GTSNPN and SVGIG (reference sequence). The CDR3 sequence is CAWSLATRNTEAFF. In DNA form, the CDR3 reads TGTGCCTGGAGTCTCGCAACGCGAAACACTGAAGCTTTCTTT.

The chain combines TRBV19 with TRBJ1-1, with 11 nucleotides matching TRBD1. This CDR3 is built from 15 residues. V lost 6 bases to trimming and J lost 9 bases; unmatched junction nucleotides: 12. CDR1 and CDR2 from the germline V gene are LNHDA and SQIVND (reference sequence). CDR3 sequence reads: CASSFTGTGGGKAFF. The CDR3 DNA sequence: TGTGCCAGTAGCTTTACCGGGACAGGGGGAGGTAAAGCTTTCTTT.

This chain connects TRBV27 to TRBJ2-3; the D is unclear. V was trimmed by 3 bases and J by 2 bases, leaving 3 bases between them. There are 12 residues in the CDR3. Germline V gene sequence: CDR1 MNHEY, CDR2 SMNVEV (reference sequence). The CDR3 protein is CASSLNTDTQYF. In DNA form, the CDR3 reads TGTGCCAGCAGTTTGAACACAGATACGCAGTATTTT.

J is TRBJ1-5 and V is TRBV20-1; TRBD1 agrees at 7 bases. Per germline, CDR1 DFQATT and CDR2 SNEGSKA (reference sequence). This CDR3 has 14 amino acids. The ends lost 3 bases at V and 2 bases at J; junction bases unmatched: 4. CDR3 DNA sequence: TGCAGTGCTAGTAACAGGGGAGGCAATCAGCCCCAGCATTTT. Its protein is CSASNRGGNQPQHF.

The V gene is TRBV3-1 (or the pseudogene TRBV3-2), the J gene TRBJ1-2; D may be TRBD1 (6 bases). Trimming stripped 1 base from V and 3 bases from J, with 15 bases between. CDR1 and CDR2 (germline): LGHDT, YNNKEL (reference sequence). The CDR3 covers 16 residues. The CDR3 reads CASSQGRGSQDYGYTF. For the CDR3, the DNA is TGTGCCAGCAGCCAAGGTAGGGGGTCTCAAGACTATGGCTACACCTTC.

This rearrangement joins TRBV5-1 to TRBJ2-4; D uncertain. The CDR3 totals 12 residues. V dropped 0 bases and J dropped 3 bases, with 1 base sitting between them. Per germline, CDR1 SGHRS and CDR2 YFSETQ. CDR3 nucleotides: TGCGCCAGCAGCTTGGACAAAAACATTCAGTACTTC. Its protein product is CASSLDKNIQYF. Combining the CDR3 with reference TRBV5-1 and TRBJ2-4 gives the whole variable domain KAGVTQTPRYLIKTRGQQVTLSCSPISGHRSVSWYQQTPGQGLQFLFEYFSETQRNKGNFPGRFSGRQFSNSRSEMNVSTLELGDSALYLCASSLDKNIQYFGAGTRLSVL.

This clone was counted once. CDR3 residues: CASSQRRDRRNEKLFF. The DNA of the CDR3 is TGTGCCAGCAGCCAAAGGCGGGACAGGCGAAATGAAAAACTGTTTTTT. The rearrangement uses TRBV3-1 (or the pseudogene TRBV3-2) and TRBJ1-4; 8 bases line up with TRBD1. Germline CDR1 and CDR2: LGHDT and YNNKEL (reference sequence). The trim removed 2 bases at V and 5 bases at J, leaving 7 bases unmatched. This CDR3 comprises 16 residues.

This clone was recorded once. V usage is TRBV2 and J usage is TRBJ2-1, with D unclear. V lost 5 bases and J lost 5, with 16 bases in between. Germline CDR1 and CDR2: SNHLY and FYNNEI. The CDR3 loop spans 15 amino acids. The CDR3 sequence: CASSQTAATDNEQFF. The CDR3 nucleotides are TGTGCCAGCAGTCAAACAGCAGCAACAGACAATGAGCAGTTCTTC.

The chain carries TRBV4-1 and TRBJ1-2, with D uncertain. The germline V gene encodes CDR1 MGHRA and CDR2 YSYEKL. This CDR3 spans 15 amino acids. V gave up 1 base and J gave up 3 bases, with 12 bases separating them. The CDR3 coding sequence is TGCGCCAGCAGCCAAGCGGGAGGAGGCGACTATGGCTACACCTTC. Its protein product is CASSQAGGGDYGYTF.

This clone was detected only a few times. This chain joins TRBV24-1 and TRBJ1-2; D gene ambiguous. V dropped 10 bases and J dropped 2 bases, with 10 bases sitting between them. The CDR3 length is 12 residues. Germline CDR1 KGHDR, CDR2 SFDVKD. The CDR3 region has the DNA TGTGCCACTAGAAATGGGAACTATGGCTACACCTTC. Translating it yields CATRNGNYGYTF.

The J gene is TRBJ2-1, the V gene TRBV24-1; 13 nucleotides agree with TRBD2. The V gene's germline CDR1 is KGHDR and CDR2 SFDVKD. The V segment lost 9 bases and the J segment 10 bases; nucleotides outside the gene matches: 11. The CDR3 is 15 residues long. For the CDR3, the DNA is TGTGCCACCTCCACTAGCGGGGGGGCCCTTGGGGAGCAGTTCTTC. Protein product: CATSTSGGALGEQFF.

Only one count was recorded for this clone. The gene calls are TRBV18 and TRBJ2-1; 9 nucleotides agree with TRBD2. Per germline, CDR1 KGHSH and CDR2 LQKENI. Trimming cost V 3 bases and J 6 bases; bases outside gene matches: 6. This CDR3 is built from 15 residues. CDR3 region: CASSPRGGGSNEQFF. For the CDR3, the DNA is TGTGCCAGCTCACCGCGCGGGGGGGGTTCCAATGAGCAGTTCTTC.

The chain joins TRBV15 to TRBJ2-1, with D unclear. This CDR3 is built from 12 residues. CDR1 is LNHNV and CDR2 is YYDKDF in the germline V gene (reference sequence). The V gene lost 1 base and the J gene lost 5 bases, with 3 bases spanning the gap. In nucleotides, the CDR3 is TGTGCCACCAGCAGAGTCGACAATGAGCAGTTCTTC. This gives the protein CATSRVDNEQFF.

This clone was observed once. The rearrangement links TRBV27 to TRBJ2-7; TRBD1 aligns across 8 bases. With 6 bases clipped from V and 3 bases from J, the junction kept 4 bases outside the gene matches. In germline, CDR1 is MNHEY, CDR2 SMNVEV (reference sequence). This CDR3 comprises 13 residues. The CDR3, as DNA: TGTGCCAGCAGGGGACAGGCAGGCTACGAGCAGTACTTC. It encodes CASRGQAGYEQYF.

In DNA, the CDR3 is TGCGCCAGCCAGGGGTTGAACTATGGCTACACCTTC. It codes for CASQGLNYGYTF. V is TRBV10-2 and J is TRBJ1-2, with TRBD1 as a possible D gene (6 bases). V lost 8 bases and J 2 bases, leaving 9 bases between the germline ends. CDR1 is WSHSY and CDR2 is SAAADI in the germline V gene. The CDR3 totals 12 residues.

V usage is TRBV3-1 (or the pseudogene TRBV3-2) and J usage is TRBJ1-1; D is undetermined. The CDR3 is made up of 11 amino acids. Germline V gene lookup returns CDR1 LGHDT and CDR2 YNNKEL (reference sequence). Trimming took 10 bases from V and 5 from J, leaving 11 bases between them. In DNA, the CDR3 is TGTGCCATTCGGGCGGGGACTGAAGCTTTCTTT. As protein: CAIRAGTEAFF.

The V call is TRBV6-5, the J call TRBJ2-7; TRBD2 matches 10 bases. The CDR3 contains 16 residues. V lost 0 bases, J lost 4 bases, and 6 bases stayed unmatched. The germline V gene encodes CDR1 MNHEY and CDR2 SVGAGI. In DNA, the CDR3 is TGTGCCAGCAGTTACTCGAGGCTAGCGGGAGAATACGAGCAGTACTTC. This translates into CASSYSRLAGEYEQYF.

The genes are TRBV27 and TRBJ2-1; 11 bases agree with TRBD2. This CDR3 is 15 amino acids long. With V trimmed by 5 bases and J by 6 bases, 6 bases remained unmatched. Germline CDR1 and CDR2: MNHEY and SMNVEV (reference sequence). The CDR3 sequence: CASSPSGGLGNEQFF. In nucleotides, the CDR3 is TGTGCCAGCAGTCCTAGCGGGGGGCTAGGCAATGAGCAGTTCTTC.

The rearrangement uses TRBV27 and TRBJ2-1; TRBD2 matches at 10 bases. This CDR3 spans 15 amino acids. V trimming: 4 bases; J trimming: 4 bases; junction bases outside the gene matches: 4. The germline V gene has CDR1 MNHEY and CDR2 SMNVEV (reference sequence). CDR3 region: CASSSSSGGYNEQFF. The CDR3 coding sequence is TGTGCCAGCAGTTCCTCTAGCGGGGGATACAATGAGCAGTTCTTC.

The genes are TRBV5-1 and TRBJ2-1; D might be TRBD2 (7 bases). The CDR3 is made up of 16 amino acids. The germline gives CDR1 SGHRS, CDR2 YFSETQ. The V gene lost 7 bases and the J gene lost 0 bases, with 17 bases spanning the gap. DNA of the CDR3: TGCGCCAGCTTTGGGGGGCGGGAGAGCTCCTACAATGAGCAGTTCTTC. It translates to CASFGGRESSYNEQFF.